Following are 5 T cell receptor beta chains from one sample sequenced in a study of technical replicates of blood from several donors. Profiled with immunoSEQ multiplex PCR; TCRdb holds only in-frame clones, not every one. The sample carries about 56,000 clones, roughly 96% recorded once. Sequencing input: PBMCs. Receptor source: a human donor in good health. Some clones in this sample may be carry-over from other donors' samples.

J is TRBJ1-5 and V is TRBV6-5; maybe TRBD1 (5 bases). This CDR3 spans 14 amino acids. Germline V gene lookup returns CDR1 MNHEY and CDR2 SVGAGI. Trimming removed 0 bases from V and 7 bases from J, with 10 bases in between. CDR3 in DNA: TGTGCCAGCAGTTACTCACGGGCAGGGCAGCCCCAGCATTTT. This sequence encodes CASSYSRAGQPQHF.

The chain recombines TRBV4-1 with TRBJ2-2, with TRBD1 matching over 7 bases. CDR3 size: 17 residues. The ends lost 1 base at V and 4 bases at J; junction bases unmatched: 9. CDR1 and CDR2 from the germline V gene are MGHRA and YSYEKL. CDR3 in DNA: TGCGCCAGCAGCCAAGGCCGTTTGGGACAGAGCACCGGGGAGCTGTTTTTT. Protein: CASSQGRLGQSTGELFF.

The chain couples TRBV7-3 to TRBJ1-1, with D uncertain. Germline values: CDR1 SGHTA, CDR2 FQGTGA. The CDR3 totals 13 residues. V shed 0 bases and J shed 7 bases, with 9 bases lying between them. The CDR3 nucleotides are TGTGCCAGCAGCTTAACGCAGACTAATGAAGCTTTCTTT. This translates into CASSLTQTNEAFF.

The DNA of the CDR3 is TGTGCCAGCAGCTCCGGACAGGGTCGCGAGCAGTACTTC. Amino acid sequence: CASSSGQGREQYF. The V call is TRBV7-8, the J call TRBJ2-7, with 8 bases matching TRBD1. Germline values: CDR1 SGHVS, CDR2 FQNEAQ. This CDR3 region has 13 residues. J was trimmed by 6 bases and V by 4 bases; bases with no gene match: 5.

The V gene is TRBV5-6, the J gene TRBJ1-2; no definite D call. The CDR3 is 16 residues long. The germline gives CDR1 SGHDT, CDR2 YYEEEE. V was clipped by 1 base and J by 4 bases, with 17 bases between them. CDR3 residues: CASSLFGRSLFYGYTF. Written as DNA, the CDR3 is TGTGCCAGCAGCTTGTTCGGCAGGTCCCTTTTCTATGGCTACACCTTC.